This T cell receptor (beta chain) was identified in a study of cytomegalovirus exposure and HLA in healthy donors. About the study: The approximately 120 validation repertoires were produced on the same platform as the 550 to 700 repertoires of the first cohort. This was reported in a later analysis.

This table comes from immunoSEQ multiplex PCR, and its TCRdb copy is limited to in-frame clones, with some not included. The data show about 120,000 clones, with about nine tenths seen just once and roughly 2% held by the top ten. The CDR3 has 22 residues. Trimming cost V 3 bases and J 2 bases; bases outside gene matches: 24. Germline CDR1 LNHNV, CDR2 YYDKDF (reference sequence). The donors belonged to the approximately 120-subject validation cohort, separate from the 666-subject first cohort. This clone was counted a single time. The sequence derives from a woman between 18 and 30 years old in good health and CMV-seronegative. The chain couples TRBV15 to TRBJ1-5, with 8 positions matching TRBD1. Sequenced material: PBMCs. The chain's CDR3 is CATSRTKTSTDRVLVRNQPQHF. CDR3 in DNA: TGTGCCACCAGCAGGACAAAAACTTCAACGGACAGGGTCTTGGTACGCAATCAGCCCCAGCATTTT.